This T cell receptor (beta chain) emerged from a study of prognosis after radiotherapy for stage I lung cancer. Study at large: The 13 male and 6 female patients were aged about 50 to 95, median roughly 74 years. Study results and limitations: Unique TCR clones declined after stereotactic body radiation therapy, from a median approximately 9,600 to 7,200.

V lost 5 bases, J lost 3 bases, and 4 bases stayed unmatched. CDR3 length equals 15 residues. The germline V gene has CDR1 MNHEY and CDR2 SMNVEV (reference sequence). Two separate time points each saw a draw of 4.5 to 7.5 milliliters of peripheral blood. Many counts were recorded for this clonotype. What it recognizes is unknown. Genomic DNA provided the template from which TCR beta CDR3 was amplified by two-round multiplex PCR. With primers specific to each TRBV and TRBJ gene, the first-round PCR was performed. TCRdb called the multiplex PCR reads again in MiXCR, with one record for every CDR3 protein. The sample lists around 17,000 distinct CDR3 sequences, more than 15% occurring once.

This receptor was taken from a donor aged 50 or older with non-small cell lung cancer. The source material was PBMCs, sampled before or after stereotactic body radiation therapy (not recorded which). This chain joins TRBV27 and TRBJ2-3, with 11 bases aligning to TRBD2. This chain's CDR3 is CASSQRTSGTDTQYF. CDR3 DNA: TGTGCCAGCAGTCAAAGGACTAGCGGGACAGATACGCAGTATTTT.